These T cell receptor beta chains were read from a single sample in a study of blood T cell repertoires in COVID-19. Sequencing used immunoSEQ multiplex PCR; TCRdb keeps in-frame clones, though not all of them. The sample includes hundreds of thousands of clones, about 88% of them seen just once. The sample comprised peripheral blood. All receptors come from a man aged 40-55 years with acute or convalescent COVID-19. Each CDR3 is given with its conserved first and last residue. A D gene is named only where the DNA matches it firmly. Clone size is stated in some rows and not others, as once, few, many or a class when expanded.

abundance: once
d_gene: .
j_gene: TRBJ1-1
v_gene: TRBV7-8
CDR3nt: TGTGCCAGCAGCTTAGGCAGGGAAGCTTTCTTT
CDR3aa: CASSLGREAFF

abundance: .
d_gene: .
j_gene: TRBJ2-7
v_gene: TRBV21-1
CDR3nt: TGTGCCAGCAGCAAGAGGATGCATGAGCAGTACTTC
CDR3aa: CASSKRMHEQYF

abundance: .
d_gene: .
j_gene: TRBJ2-1
v_gene: TRBV13
CDR3nt: TGTGCCAGCAGCTTAGGCCCCTATGAGCAGTTCTTC
CDR3aa: CASSLGPYEQFF

abundance: .
d_gene: .
j_gene: TRBJ2-7
v_gene: TRBV14
CDR3nt: TGTGCCAGCAGCCAAGATGGGAGACTAGAGCAGTACTTC
CDR3aa: CASSQDGRLEQYF

abundance: .
d_gene: TRBD2
j_gene: TRBJ2-5
v_gene: TRBV2
CDR3nt: TGTGCCAGCGGGACTAGCGGGGTCCAAGAGACCCAGTACTTC
CDR3aa: CASGTSGVQETQYF

abundance: few
d_gene: .
j_gene: TRBJ2-7
v_gene: TRBV7-9
CDR3nt: TGTGCCAGCAGCTTAGGAACGGGCTACGAGCAGTACTTC
CDR3aa: CASSLGTGYEQYF

abundance: once
d_gene: .
j_gene: TRBJ2-5
v_gene: TRBV5-4
CDR3nt: TGTGCCAGCAGCTTGGCCGGAGCAGGGATGGCAAAGGGGACCCAGTACTTC
CDR3aa: CASSLAGAGMAKGTQYF

abundance: .
d_gene: .
j_gene: TRBJ2-2
v_gene: TRBV20-1
CDR3nt: TGCAGTGCTAGTCGCGGCGCGAACACCGGGGAGCTGTTTTTT
CDR3aa: CSASRGANTGELFF

abundance: .
d_gene: .
j_gene: TRBJ1-5
v_gene: TRBV3-1/TRBV3-2
CDR3nt: TGTGCCAGCAGCCAAGATAGCCAGCCAGCAAGGTCCCAGCATTTT
CDR3aa: CASSQDSQPARSQHF

abundance: once
d_gene: .
j_gene: TRBJ2-3
v_gene: TRBV21-1
CDR3nt: TGTGCCAGCAGGGGGGGAGATACGCAGTATTTT
CDR3aa: CASRGGDTQYF

abundance: .
d_gene: .
j_gene: TRBJ2-1
v_gene: TRBV6-1
CDR3nt: TGTGCCAGCAGTGAAGGTCCAGGGTATTCCTACAATGAGCAGTTCTTC
CDR3aa: CASSEGPGYSYNEQFF